This TCR beta chain was recorded in a study of cytomegalovirus exposure and HLA in healthy donors. Worth noting for this clone: The target antigen is unknown.

13 Jbeta primers and 60 Vbeta primers were used for the PCR. Authors' data handling: Later reanalysis found about 80 million unique TCR beta chains, roughly 9.9 million of them shared. Measured with immunoSEQ multiplex PCR; TCRdb has only the in-frame clones, and not every one. V and J calls plus clone size are reproduced from that table; the DNA served to infer D and trimming. The data show some 160,000 clones, around 10% seen once. Germline values: CDR1 SGHRS, CDR2 YFSETQ. The CDR3 loop spans 16 amino acids. The study, taken as a whole, reports: Productive rates of about 87% or about 30% were seen for most TCR beta V segments in an earlier analysis. HLA alleles were associated with 16,000 or so TCR beta sequences in a later analysis at 0.05 false discovery rate. Within the data, a cluster of highly shared sequence variants was likely a sequencing artifact.

Sequenced material: PBMCs. The clonotype was recovered from a male donor in good health and CMV-seronegative. The gene calls are TRBV5-1 and TRBJ2-5, with 10 bases fitting TRBD2. The last part of the DNA fits TRBJ2-7 better; the J call may be wrong. The chain's CDR3 is CASSLSPTSGTYEQYF. CDR3 coding DNA: TGCGCCAGCAGCTTGTCTCCTACTAGCGGGACCTACGAGCAGTACTTC.